This T cell receptor (beta chain) originates from a study of radiotherapy plus CTLA-4 blockade in lung cancer. About the research overall: Objective responses were documented in 15% to 20% of patients, with disease control in roughly 33%. Notes on the study in general: The study found tumor-derived TCR clones expanded in blood after radiotherapy plus ipilimumab. The best prediction of response reportedly came from early blood T cell clone dynamics, with interferon-beta.

A note on this clone: Antigen: not known.

Trimming removed 0 bases from V and 5 bases from J; junction bases left unmatched: 11. The CDR3 is 17 amino acids. Germline V gene sequence: CDR1 LNHNV, CDR2 YYDKDF (reference sequence). TCRdb's copy holds only in-frame clones and misses some; the assay was immunoSEQ multiplex PCR. The repertoire holds tens of thousands of clones, less than 85% seen once, with around 16% in the top ten. The source of this sequence is a human donor with non-small cell lung cancer who had a complete response to radiotherapy plus ipilimumab. Source: peripheral blood, taken from a patient treated with radiotherapy plus ipilimumab. The V gene is TRBV15, the J gene TRBJ1-1, with 8 bases matching TRBD1. CDR3 in DNA: TGTGCCACCAGCAGAGATCTAATAGGCAGGGGGCTAACTGAAGCTTTCTTT. Protein product: CATSRDLIGRGLTEAFF.